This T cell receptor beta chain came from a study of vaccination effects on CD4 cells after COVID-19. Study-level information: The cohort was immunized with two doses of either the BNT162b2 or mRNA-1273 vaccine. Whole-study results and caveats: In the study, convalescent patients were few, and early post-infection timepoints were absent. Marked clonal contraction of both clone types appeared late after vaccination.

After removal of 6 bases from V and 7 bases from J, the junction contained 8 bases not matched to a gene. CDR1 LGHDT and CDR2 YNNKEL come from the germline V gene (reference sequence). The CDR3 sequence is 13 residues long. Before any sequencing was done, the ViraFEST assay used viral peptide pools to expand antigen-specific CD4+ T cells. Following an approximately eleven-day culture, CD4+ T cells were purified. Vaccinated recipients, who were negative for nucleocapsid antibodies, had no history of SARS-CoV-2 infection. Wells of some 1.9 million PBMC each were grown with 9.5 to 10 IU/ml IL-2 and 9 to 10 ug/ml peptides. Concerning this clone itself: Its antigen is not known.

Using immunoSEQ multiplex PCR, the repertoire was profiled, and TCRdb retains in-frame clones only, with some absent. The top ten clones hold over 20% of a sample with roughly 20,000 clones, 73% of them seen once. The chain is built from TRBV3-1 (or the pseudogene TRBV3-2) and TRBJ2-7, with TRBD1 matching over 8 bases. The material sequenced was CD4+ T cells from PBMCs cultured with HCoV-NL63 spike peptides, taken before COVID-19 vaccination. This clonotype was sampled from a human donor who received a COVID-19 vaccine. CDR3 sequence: CASSLRTGNEQYF. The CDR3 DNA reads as TGTGCCAGCAGTCTAAGGACAGGGAATGAGCAGTACTTC.